These T cell receptor beta chains were read from a single sample in a study of beta chain features in type 1 diabetes. Clones were sequenced by immunoSEQ multiplex PCR, and TCRdb holds only the in-frame ones, with some missing. The data contain approximately 600,000 clones, around 12% of them singletons. Source material: naive CD4+ T cells from blood. The receptors stem from a man aged 25 to 40 with type 1 diabetes. Both conserved end residues are part of each CDR3. A D gene is named only where the DNA matches it firmly. For some rows the clone size is stated as once, few or many, or as a class when expanded; others skip it.

V gene	J gene	clone size	D gene	CDR3 protein	CDR3 DNA
TRBV4-2	TRBJ2-4	.	.	CASSPLAGAGNIQYF	TGTGCCAGCAGCCCCCTTGCGGGGGCGGGAAACATTCAGTACTTC
TRBV19	TRBJ2-7	few	TRBD1	CASSMAQGAADRYEQYF	TGTGCCAGTAGTATGGCACAGGGGGCAGCGGATCGTTACGAGCAGTACTTC
TRBV6-1	TRBJ2-1	.	TRBD2	CASSARTSEWTGNEQFF	TGTGCCAGCAGTGCGAGGACTAGCGAATGGACTGGCAATGAGCAGTTCTTC
TRBV6-1	TRBJ2-1	few	TRBD2	CASSERRGGPRNEQFF	TGTGCCAGCAGTGAAAGGCGGGGGGGCCCGAGGAATGAGCAGTTCTTC
TRBV7-9	TRBJ2-7	.	TRBD1	CASSLDRGPEQYF	TGTGCCAGCAGCTTAGACAGGGGCCCCGAGCAGTACTTC
TRBV7-6	TRBJ2-1	.	.	CASSPLTGNEQFF	TGTGCCAGCAGCCCCCTAACTGGCAATGAGCAGTTCTTC
TRBV28	TRBJ2-7	few	.	CASTRSAVLSSYEQYF	TGTGCCAGCACCCGCTCCGCAGTCCTAAGCTCCTACGAGCAGTACTTC
TRBV27	TRBJ2-7	.	TRBD1	CASSFRGNRSSGQGFYEQYF	TGTGCCAGCAGCTTTAGAGGGAACCGATCTTCGGGACAGGGCTTCTACGAGCAGTACTTC
TRBV7-2	TRBJ2-1	few	.	CASSFAGAPYNEQFF	TGTGCCAGCAGCTTCGCAGGGGCCCCCTACAATGAGCAGTTCTTC
TRBV7-3	TRBJ2-5	few	.	CASSANGGAGPGLETQYF	TGTGCCAGCAGCGCAAACGGTGGAGCGGGCCCGGGCTTAGAGACCCAGTACTTC
TRBV7-2	TRBJ2-4	few	.	CASSLGGTKNIQYF	TGTGCCAGCAGCTTAGGAGGCACCAAAAACATTCAGTACTTC
TRBV4-3	TRBJ2-3	.	.	CASSQGARGRSTDTQYF	TGCGCCAGCAGCCAAGGGGCCCGGGGGCGTAGCACAGATACGCAGTATTTT
TRBV5-1	TRBJ2-5	.	.	CASSLALEIGETQYF	TGCGCCAGCAGCTTGGCCCTCGAGATTGGAGAGACCCAGTACTTC
TRBV7-9	TRBJ1-2	few	.	CASSLVGTPDYGYTF	TGTGCCAGCAGCTTAGTTGGAACCCCGGACTATGGCTACACCTTC
TRBV7-2	TRBJ1-5	.	.	CASSLQGGSNQPQHF	TGTGCCAGCAGCCTACAGGGAGGAAGCAATCAGCCCCAGCATTTT
TRBV5-1	TRBJ1-6	.	.	CASSLGDAYNSPLHF	TGCGCCAGCAGCTTGGGGGATGCCTATAATTCACCCCTCCACTTT
TRBV29-1	TRBJ1-1	.	.	CSVEESRGEAFF	TGCAGCGTTGAGGAAAGCAGGGGTGAAGCTTTCTTT
TRBV2	TRBJ2-2	.	TRBD1	CASSETGMNTGELFF	TGTGCCAGCAGTGAGACAGGGATGAACACCGGGGAGCTGTTTTTT
TRBV9	TRBJ2-1	few	TRBD2	CASSVVLAGGEQFF	TGTGCCAGCAGCGTAGTACTAGCGGGAGGAGAGCAGTTCTTC
TRBV2	TRBJ2-6	few	.	CASSDDTASGANVLTF	TGTGCCAGCAGTGACGATACAGCCTCTGGGGCCAACGTCCTGACTTTC
TRBV7-9	TRBJ2-7	.	TRBD1	CASSSRTGSYEQYF	TGTGCCAGCAGCTCTCGGACAGGGAGCTACGAGCAGTACTTC
TRBV5-1	TRBJ1-1	few	TRBD1	CASSAGTANTEAFF	TGCGCCAGCAGCGCCGGGACAGCAAACACTGAAGCTTTCTTT
TRBV18	TRBJ1-6	.	.	CASSPRGRGENSPLHF	TGTGCCAGCTCACCACGTGGCAGAGGGGAGAATTCACCCCTCCACTTT
TRBV7-2	TRBJ2-1	.	.	CASLFDSINEQFF	TGTGCCTCATTATTCGACAGCATCAATGAGCAGTTCTTC
TRBV7-2	TRBJ2-5	.	.	CASSLSSDHLETQYF	TGTGCCAGCAGCTTATCATCAGACCACCTAGAGACCCAGTACTTC
TRBV6-6	TRBJ1-3	few	.	CASSYSTASGNTIYF	TGTGCCAGCAGTTACTCGACTGCCTCTGGAAACACCATATATTTT
TRBV7-6	TRBJ2-7	few	.	CASSLGKGTGQYF	TGTGCCAGCAGCTTAGGGAAAGGCACCGGGCAGTACTTC
TRBV27	TRBJ1-2	.	.	CASSPGGSLNYGYTF	TGTGCCAGCAGTCCCGGTGGGTCCCTCAACTATGGCTACACCTTC
TRBV6-5	TRBJ2-7	.	.	CASSYSSGHEAYEQYF	TGTGCCAGCAGTTACTCGTCCGGACACGAAGCCTACGAGCAGTACTTC
TRBV21-1	TRBJ1-1	.	.	CASSKYRYTEAFF	TGTGCCAGCAGCAAGTACAGATACACTGAAGCTTTCTTT
TRBV6-5	TRBJ2-7	.	.	CASSYSGAGGYEQYF	TGTGCCAGCAGTTACTCCGGGGCCGGAGGCTACGAGCAGTACTTC
TRBV5-1	TRBJ1-5	.	.	CASSLEGRPSNQPQHF	TGCGCCAGCAGCTTGGAGGGCAGGCCCAGCAATCAGCCCCAGCATTTT
TRBV5-1	TRBJ2-3	few	.	CASSQPRSTDTQYF	TGCGCCAGCAGCCAGCCACGATCCACAGATACGCAGTATTTT
TRBV2	TRBJ1-5	few	.	CASSVTAYNQPQHF	TGTGCCAGCAGTGTAACAGCCTACAATCAGCCCCAGCATTTT
TRBV30	TRBJ1-3	.	TRBD1	CAWSVRTGPSGNTIYF	TGTGCCTGGAGTGTACGGACAGGCCCGTCTGGAAACACCATATATTTT